This note documents a single T cell receptor beta chain sequence. This entry is derived from a study of blood T cell repertoires in COVID-19. Study background: Material from acute and convalescent COVID-19 was sourced from the United States, Italy and Spain. PBMCs, B-cell-depleted T cells, or T cells were the source of the cDNA or gDNA that made up the material.

Original handling: Estimates of nucleated cell counts were drawn from the amplification of reference gene primers. The assay was immunoSEQ multiplex PCR, and TCRdb's table has in-frame clones only and misses some. That table furnishes V, J and clone size, whereas the DNA furnished D and trimming. The table shows approximately 94,000 clones, with around four fifths occurring only once. The length of the CDR3 is 14 residues. V was clipped by 3 bases and J by 2 bases, with 10 bases between them. The germline V gene has CDR1 SGDLS and CDR2 YYNGEE. The material sequenced was peripheral blood. The chain links TRBV9 to TRBJ2-3, with D perhaps matching TRBD2 (6 bases). This receptor was obtained from a man aged 45 to 65 with active or convalescent COVID-19. In nucleotides, the CDR3 is TGTGCCAGCAGCGAGGGACTTTACACAGATACGCAGTATTTT. Translating it yields CASSEGLYTDTQYF.